This T cell receptor beta chain is from a study of T cells in Graves' hyperthyroidism and ophthalmopathy. Study summary: Initial diagnosis, before any treatment, was when peripheral blood was collected.

RNA transcripts gave rise to amplified TCR beta CDR3 regions. When the TCR CDR3 underwent first-round RT-PCR, the HTBI primer set was used. TCRdb itself ran the multiplex PCR reads through MiXCR, one entry per CDR3 protein. The sample consists of approximately 620,000 distinct CDR3 sequences, around 15% of them appearing once. J lost 4 bases, V lost 2 bases, and 10 bases had no gene match. The CDR3 contains 16 residues. Germline lookup yields CDR1 LGHDT and CDR2 YNNKEL (reference sequence). The TCR comes from a woman in her thirties or forties with Graves' ophthalmopathy. The rearrangement uses TRBV3-1 and TRBJ2-7, with 8 bases identical to TRBD2. Sequences were obtained from blood. This chain's CDR3 is CASSQSGGDKPYEQYF. CDR3 nucleotide sequence: TGTGCCAGCAGCCAAAGCGGGGGAGACAAACCATACGAGCAGTACTTC.